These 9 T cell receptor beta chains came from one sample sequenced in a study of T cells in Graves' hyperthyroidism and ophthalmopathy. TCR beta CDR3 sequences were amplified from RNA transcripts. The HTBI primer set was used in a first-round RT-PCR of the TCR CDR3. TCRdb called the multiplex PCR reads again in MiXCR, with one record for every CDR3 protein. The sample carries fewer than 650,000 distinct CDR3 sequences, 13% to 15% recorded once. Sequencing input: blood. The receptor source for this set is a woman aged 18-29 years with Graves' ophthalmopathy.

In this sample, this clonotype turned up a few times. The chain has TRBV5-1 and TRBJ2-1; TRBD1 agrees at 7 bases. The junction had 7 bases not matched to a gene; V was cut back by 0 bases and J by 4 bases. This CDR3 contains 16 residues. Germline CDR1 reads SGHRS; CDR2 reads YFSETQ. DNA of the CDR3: TGCGCCAGCAGCTTGGCTACAGGGGCAATATACAATGAGCAGTTCTTC. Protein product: CASSLATGAIYNEQFF.

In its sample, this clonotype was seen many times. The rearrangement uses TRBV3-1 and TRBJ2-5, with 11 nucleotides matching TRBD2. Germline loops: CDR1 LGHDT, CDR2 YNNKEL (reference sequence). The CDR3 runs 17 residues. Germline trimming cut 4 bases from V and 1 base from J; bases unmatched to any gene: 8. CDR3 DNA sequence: TGTGCCAGCAGCCCGAGACTAGCGGGACCCCTCCAAGAGACCCAGTACTTC. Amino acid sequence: CASSPRLAGPLQETQYF.

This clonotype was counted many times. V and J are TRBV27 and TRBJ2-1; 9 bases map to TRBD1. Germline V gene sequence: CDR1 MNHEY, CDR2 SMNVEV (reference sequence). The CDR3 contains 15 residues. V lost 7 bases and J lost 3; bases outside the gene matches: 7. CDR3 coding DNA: TGTGCCAGCAAACGGGGACAGGGAGACTACAATGAGCAGTTCTTC. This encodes CASKRGQGDYNEQFF.

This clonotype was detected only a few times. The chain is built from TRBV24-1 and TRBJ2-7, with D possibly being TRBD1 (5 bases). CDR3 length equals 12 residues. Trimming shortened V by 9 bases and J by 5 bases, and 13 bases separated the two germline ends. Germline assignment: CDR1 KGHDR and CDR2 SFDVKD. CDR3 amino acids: CATAGPVNEQYF. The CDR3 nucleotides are TGTGCCACCGCAGGGCCTGTGAACGAGCAGTACTTC.

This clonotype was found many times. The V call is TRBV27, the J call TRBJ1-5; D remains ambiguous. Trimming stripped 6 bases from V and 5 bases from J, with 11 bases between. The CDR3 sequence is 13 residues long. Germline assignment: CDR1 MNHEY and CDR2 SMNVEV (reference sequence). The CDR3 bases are TGTGCCAGCAGCTTAGAACGGGATCAGCCCCAGCATTTT. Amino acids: CASSLERDQPQHF.

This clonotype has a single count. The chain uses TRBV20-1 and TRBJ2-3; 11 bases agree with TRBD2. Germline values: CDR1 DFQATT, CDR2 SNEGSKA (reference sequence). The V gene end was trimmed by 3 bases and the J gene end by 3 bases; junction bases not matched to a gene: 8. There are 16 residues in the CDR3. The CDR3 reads CSASPVAGGGTDTQYF. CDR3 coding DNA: TGCAGTGCTAGTCCAGTAGCGGGAGGGGGAACAGATACGCAGTATTTT.

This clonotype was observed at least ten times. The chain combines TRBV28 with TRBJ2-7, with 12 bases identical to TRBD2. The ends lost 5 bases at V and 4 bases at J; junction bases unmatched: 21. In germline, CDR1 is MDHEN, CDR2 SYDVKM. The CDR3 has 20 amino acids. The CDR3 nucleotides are TGTGCCAGCAGTCCCCTTGTCGCTAGCGGGAGGGCCCCGATTGGGTACGAGCAGTACTTC. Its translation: CASSPLVASGRAPIGYEQYF.

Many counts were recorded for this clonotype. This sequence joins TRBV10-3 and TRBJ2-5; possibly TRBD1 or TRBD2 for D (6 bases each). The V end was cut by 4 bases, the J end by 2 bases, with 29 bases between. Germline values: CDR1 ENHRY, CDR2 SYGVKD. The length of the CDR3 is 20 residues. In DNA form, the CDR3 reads TGTGCCATCAGTGGGGGACTGAGGGGGTACGAATTGGAATCACAAGAGACCCAGTACTTC. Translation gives CAISGGLRGYELESQETQYF.

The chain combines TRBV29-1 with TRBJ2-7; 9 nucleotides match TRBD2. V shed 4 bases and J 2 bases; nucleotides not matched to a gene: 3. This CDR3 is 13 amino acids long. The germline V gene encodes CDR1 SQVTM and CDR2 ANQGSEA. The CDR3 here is CSVVASGTYEQYF. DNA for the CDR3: TGCAGCGTTGTGGCTAGCGGGACCTACGAGCAGTACTTC.